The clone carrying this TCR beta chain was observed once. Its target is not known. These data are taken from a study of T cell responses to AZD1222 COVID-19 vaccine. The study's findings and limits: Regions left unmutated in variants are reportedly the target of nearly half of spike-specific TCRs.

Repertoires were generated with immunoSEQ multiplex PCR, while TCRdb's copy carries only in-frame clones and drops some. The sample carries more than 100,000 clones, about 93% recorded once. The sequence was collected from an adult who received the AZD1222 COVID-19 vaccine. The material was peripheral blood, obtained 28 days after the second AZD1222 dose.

CDR3 amino acids: CSVGDSGANVLTF. In DNA form, the CDR3 reads TGCAGCGTTGGGGACTCTGGGGCCAACGTCCTGACTTTC. This chain joins TRBV29-1 and TRBJ2-6; D remains ambiguous. Germline V CDR1 and CDR2: SQVTM, ANQGSEA. Trimming pared 4 bases from V and 0 bases from J, leaving 4 bases between. The CDR3 has 13 residues.